The sequence of this T cell receptor (beta chain) was determined in a study of blood T cell repertoires in COVID-19. CDR3 length equals 13 residues. The germline gives CDR1 WNHNN, CDR2 SYGVQD (reference sequence). V was clipped by 3 bases and J by 8 bases, with 13 bases between them. This table comes from immunoSEQ multiplex PCR, and its TCRdb copy is limited to in-frame clones, with some not included. The repertoire has about 470,000 clones, roughly 90% of them found once; the top ten carry approximately 0.7%. This clone has just one count. The sequencing sample was made of PBMCs or T cells enriched from blood (not recorded which). The chain couples TRBV10-1 to TRBJ1-1; maybe TRBD1 (6 bases). The sequence derives from a woman aged 18-35 years who had recovered from COVID-19. The DNA for the CDR3 is TGCGCCAGCAGTGAACCAACGAGGGGGGAAGCTTTCTTT. Translated, it gives CASSEPTRGEAFF.